What follows is one TCR beta chain and its context. No cognate antigen has been identified for it. Base qualities are not at hand, and no much larger clone is one base apart. The trial excluded patients who had a history of autoimmune disease or who were on systemic immunosuppression. Peripheral blood for TCR sequencing was collected from all dose cohorts at baseline, on cycle 4 day 1, and on cycle 7 day 1. The samples were taken from a phase I, first-in-human, multicenter, open-label dose-escalation trial of ivuxolimab. Adults with locally advanced or metastatic head and neck squamous cell, hepatocellular, melanoma or renal cell carcinoma were enrolled in the trial. Before TCR sequencing, CD4+ T cells and CD8+ T cells were sorted from peripheral blood as separate populations. These data are taken from a study of OX40 agonist ivuxolimab in advanced cancers. With regard to the full study: Ivuxolimab was an agonistic, fully human IgG2 monoclonal antibody directed against OX40 (CD134), a costimulatory receptor. Intravenous ivuxolimab was administered to patients every 2 weeks at six dose levels: 0.01, 0.1, 0.3, 1.5, 3 and 10 mg/kg. Of the 52 patients in dose escalation, around 19 had hepatocellular carcinoma, roughly 15 had melanoma, 9 had renal cell carcinoma and 9 had head and neck cancer. In the dose-escalation cohort, around four fifths of patients were male, and the mean age was roughly 56 years with a range of roughly 23 to 79. Patients were allowed to have had prior anti-PD-1, anti-PD-L1 or anti-CTLA-4 therapy, and roughly 40% of the dose-escalation patients had previously received checkpoint inhibitors. Partial responses were achieved by three dose-escalation patients, of whom one had hepatocellular carcinoma and two had cutaneous melanoma. The point of sequencing TCRbeta in the periphery was to test whether ivuxolimab changed TCR sequence diversity and drove clonal T-cell expansion. The paper describes the monotherapy dose-escalation part (N ≈ 49 patients) of the phase I trial of ivuxolimab. General study outcomes and caveats: Clonal expansion of both CD4+ and CD8+ blood T cells was observed from baseline to week 6 at doses 0.1 to 3.0 mg/kg. In the 0.1-3.0 mg/kg groups, partial responders had among the lowest normalized peripheral clonal expansion, particularly in CD8+ T cells. Which antigens the clonally expanded peripheral T cells were specific for was not determined. Low levels of normalized T-cell clonal expansion were also seen in some patients who did not respond. After ivuxolimab, expanded clones were on average more numerous among CD8+ T cells than among CD4+ T cells.

Sequences SGHVS (CDR1) and FQNEAQ (CDR2) are obtained from the germline V gene. The CDR3 starts with the cysteine, ends with the phenylalanine, and has 16 residues. Only the CDR3 region is kept as DNA, spanning 48 bases read in frame from base 1. The germline ends are 14 bases apart after V is trimmed by 5 bases and J by 1 base. Genomic DNA was extracted from sorted cells for sequencing of the TCRbeta CDR3 region. The immunoSEQ Assay was used to sequence the TCRbeta CDR3 regions. Drawn from immuneACCESS, this table holds only the in-frame rearrangements with V and J called that TCRdb kept. Clones are partly lost; checked studies trace under half to an unresolved V gene and leave the rest unexplained. Within this sample are about 42,000 clones, with around 87% of them counted one time only. The ten largest clones capture approximately 4.4% of the sample.

Source: CD4+ or CD8+ T cells sorted from blood, taken in a trial of the OX40 agonist ivuxolimab. This sequence originates from an adult with an advanced solid tumor such as melanoma, head and neck, liver or kidney cancer. Recombination connected TRBV7-8 to TRBJ2-2; the D gene may be TRBD1 or TRBD2, since each aligns over 6 bases. The CDR3 is CASSRGPGGNTGELFF. The nucleotide sequence is TGTGCCAGCAGCCGGGGGCCTGGGGGGAACACCGGGGAGCTGTTTTTT.